This T cell receptor beta chain derives from a study of CD8+ T cells in alopecia areata. Study-level results: Researchers report lesional scalp, most notably alopecia totalis/universalis, outstripped normal scalp in clonality.

Germline values: CDR1 MNHEY, CDR2 SVGAGI. V lost 6 bases and J lost 3; bases outside the gene matches: 11. The length of the CDR3 is 15 residues. For this clone: The antigen is undetermined.

Sequencing templates came from extracted RNA that was reverse transcribed into cDNA. Generated by immunoSEQ multiplex PCR, the TCRdb table keeps only in-frame clones and is missing some. The repertoire holds 100,000 or so clones, with about three fifths as singletons. The treatment: oral pan-JAK inhibitor, 5-10 mg twice daily. Material: CD8+ T cells sorted from blood, obtained at approximately week 56, from a patient treated with tofacitinib. The genes are TRBV6-5 and TRBJ2-7; 7 nucleotides agree with TRBD1. The TCR comes from a human donor with alopecia areata. The CDR3 is CASSLTGALGYEQYF. CDR3 coding DNA: TGTGCCAGCAGCCTCACAGGGGCTCTGGGCTACGAGCAGTACTTC.